Following are 27 T cell receptor beta chains from one sample sequenced in a study of shared clonotypes between healthy human individuals. Sequenced by immunoSEQ multiplex PCR; TCRdb stores in-frame clones only, minus some. The profile covers under 300,000 clones, with approximately 70% appearing a single time and around 10% taken by the ten largest. Sequenced: memory CD4+ T cells sorted from blood. Described subset: CD45RA-negative fraction. Every receptor here comes from a man aged 25 to 40 in good health.

The J gene is TRBJ1-1, the V gene TRBV7-2; a possible D gene is TRBD1 (6 bases). The CDR3 extends over 13 amino acids. Looked up from germline, CDR1 is SGHTA and CDR2 is FQGNSA. The V end was cut by 5 bases, the J end by 6 bases, with 13 bases between. As DNA, the CDR3 is TGTGCCAGCAGCGAACAGGGCCTGGCTGAAGCTTTCTTT. Its translation is CASSEQGLAEAFF.

The chain has TRBV29-1 and TRBJ1-2, with TRBD1 matching 9 bases. Germline V CDR1 and CDR2: SQVTM, ANQGSEA. V lost 3 bases, J lost 4 bases, and 12 bases stayed unmatched. The CDR3 is 16 residues long. The CDR3 sequence is CSVDSPGQGSGYGYTF. CDR3 in DNA: TGCAGCGTTGACTCGCCGGGACAGGGCTCGGGCTATGGCTACACCTTC.

The chain joins TRBV7-9 to TRBJ1-1; the match to TRBD1 covers 10 bases. The CDR3 length is 13 residues. The V and J ends lost 6 bases and 4 bases, in that order; junction bases with no gene match: 2. The V gene's germline CDR1 is SEHNR and CDR2 FQNEAQ (reference sequence). CDR3 amino acids: CASRRTGGTEAFF. CDR3 in DNA: TGTGCCAGCAGGCGGACAGGGGGCACTGAAGCTTTCTTT.

The rearrangement uses TRBV29-1 and TRBJ2-1; 9 bases line up with TRBD2. Trimming took 4 bases from V and 1 from J; bases not matched to a gene: 5. The CDR3 totals 15 residues. CDR1 and CDR2 (germline): SQVTM, ANQGSEA. Written as DNA, the CDR3 is TGCAGCGTTGGTTCTGCGGGAGGGTCCTACAATGAGCAGTTCTTC. This codes for CSVGSAGGSYNEQFF.

This clone was detected a few times. The rearrangement joins TRBV27 to TRBJ1-5; 7 bases fit TRBD1. Per germline, CDR1 MNHEY and CDR2 SMNVEV (reference sequence). With V trimmed by 6 bases and J by 7 bases, 12 bases remained unmatched. The CDR3 consists of 15 residues. The DNA of the CDR3 is TGTGCCAGCAGAAAAAGGGGGCGCGGGGAGCAGCCCCAGCATTTT. It yields the protein CASRKRGRGEQPQHF.

The genes are TRBV19 and TRBJ2-5, with 9 bases matching TRBD2. J was trimmed by 4 bases and V by 4 bases; bases with no gene match: 7. The CDR3 is 15 amino acids. CDR1 and CDR2 from the germline V gene are LNHDA and SQIVND (reference sequence). DNA for the CDR3: TGTGCCAGTAGTACCAGTAGCGGGAGCCCAGAGACCCAGTACTTC. Amino acid sequence: CASSTSSGSPETQYF.

V gene TRBV7-2 combines with J gene TRBJ2-1; 9 nucleotides line up with TRBD2. This CDR3 has 14 residues. Germline CDR1 SGHTA, CDR2 FQGNSA. The V gene end was trimmed by 1 base and the J gene end by 6 bases; junction bases not matched to a gene: 1. In nucleotides, the CDR3 is TGTGCCAGCAGCTTAGGGGGACTAGCCAATGAGCAGTTCTTC. Its protein is CASSLGGLANEQFF.

V and J are TRBV2 and TRBJ1-2; a possible D gene is TRBD1 (5 bases). Trimming left V 6 bases short and J 7 bases short, with 21 bases between. Per germline, CDR1 SNHLY and CDR2 FYNNEI. This CDR3 is built from 15 residues. CDR3 sequence (DNA): TGTGCCAGCAGAGGGACGGCCGGAGGTGGGGGTGGCTACACCTTC. Translated: CASRGTAGGGGGYTF.

The rearrangement uses TRBV7-2 and TRBJ2-7; no clear D. Trimming removed 5 bases from V and 3 bases from J, with 11 bases in between. This CDR3 contains 13 residues. CDR1 SGHTA and CDR2 FQGNSA come from the germline V gene. The CDR3 sequence: CASSPQIYYEQYF. The CDR3 bases are TGTGCCAGCAGCCCTCAAATCTACTACGAGCAGTACTTC.

A remark on this clone: This sample includes further DNA sequences coding for the same CDR3. The chain joins TRBV5-1 to TRBJ2-3; the D call may be TRBD1 or TRBD2 (6 bases each). The germline V gene has CDR1 SGHRS and CDR2 YFSETQ. Deletions cut 4 bases from V and 4 bases from J, with 13 bases between. The CDR3 consists of 14 residues. The CDR3 nucleotides read TGCGCCAGCAGCCCTGGTGGGGGGCCAGATACGCAGTATTTT. Residues: CASSPGGGPDTQYF.

This clone was counted a few times. The chain uses TRBV21-1 and TRBJ2-3; the listed D gene, TRBD2, was not tested against the DNA. TRBV21-1 is described as a pseudogene. This CDR3 region has 17 residues. The chain's CDR3 is CASSKAAWAGEPDTQYF. The CDR3 bases are TGTGCCAGCAGCAAAGCAGCTTGGGCGGGAGAGCCGGATACGCAGTATTTT.

J is TRBJ2-7 and V is TRBV6-1; TRBD1 matches 10 bases. The germline V gene has CDR1 MNHNS and CDR2 SASEGT. The CDR3 extends over 14 amino acids. The V gene end was trimmed by 7 bases and the J gene end by 3 bases; junction bases not matched to a gene: 6. The CDR3 DNA follows: TGTGCCAGCACCCCGAGGACAGGGGGCTACGAGCAGTACTTC. It encodes CASTPRTGGYEQYF.

The chain carries TRBV10-2 and TRBJ2-3, with 10 bases identical to TRBD2. Per the germline V gene, CDR1 is WSHSY and CDR2 is SAAADI. This CDR3 spans 14 amino acids. The V gene end was trimmed by 9 bases and the J gene end by 1 base; junction bases not matched to a gene: 4. For the CDR3, the DNA is TGCGCCAGTCTAGCGGGAGAGGGCACAGATACGCAGTATTTT. Its protein is CASLAGEGTDTQYF.

V and J are TRBV5-1 and TRBJ2-7; the D is unclear. The ends were cut back, 0 bases at V and 8 bases at J, with 9 bases in the middle. Germline V gives CDR1 SGHRS, CDR2 YFSETQ. The CDR3 consists of 12 residues. The CDR3 sequence: CASSLEGNKQYF. CDR3 nucleotides: TGCGCCAGCAGCTTGGAAGGGAACAAGCAGTACTTC. Filled out from reference TRBV5-1 and TRBJ2-7, the complete variable domain reads KAGVTQTPRYLIKTRGQQVTLSCSPISGHRSVSWYQQTPGQGLQFLFEYFSETQRNKGNFPGRFSGRQFSNSRSEMNVSTLELGDSALYLCASSLEGNKQYFGPGTRLTVT.

This clone was seen ten or more times. The rearrangement links TRBV7-2 to TRBJ2-1, with TRBD2 matching over 8 bases. Germline V CDR1 and CDR2: SGHTA, FQGNSA. V lost 6 bases and J lost 8; bases outside the gene matches: 12. The CDR3 is 15 residues long. CDR3 sequence: CASRLTGTSYDEQFF. The CDR3 nucleotides are TGTGCCAGCAGGCTAACCGGGACTAGTTACGATGAGCAGTTCTTC.

The V and J genes are TRBV11-3 and TRBJ2-7, with a tentative D call TRBD2 (6 bases). From germline, CDR1 is SGHNT and CDR2 YENEEA. Trimming cost V 5 bases and J 1 base, with 15 bases left between them. CDR3 length: 15 residues. The CDR3 DNA is TGTGCCAGCAGCCCCAAGGCCGGGAGATCCTACGAGCAGTACTTC. This gives the protein CASSPKAGRSYEQYF.

The chain joins TRBV9 to TRBJ1-1; TRBD1 matches at 7 bases. Germline V lookup: CDR1 SGDLS, CDR2 YYNGEE. V lost 5 bases to trimming and J lost 5 bases; unmatched junction nucleotides: 6. This CDR3 is built from 13 residues. In DNA form, the CDR3 reads TGTGCCAGCAGTAGGACAGGCGGAACTGAAGCTTTCTTT. The encoded protein is CASSRTGGTEAFF.

This clone occurred once. The V call is TRBV28, the J call TRBJ2-6, with a tentative D call TRBD1 (5 bases). The CDR3 consists of 13 residues. The V and J ends lost 5 bases and 8 bases respectively, with 10 bases between them. Germline values: CDR1 MDHEN, CDR2 SYDVKM. Here the CDR3 DNA reads TGTGCCAGCAGTAGGTCAGGGACCAACGTCCTGACTTTC. This encodes CASSRSGTNVLTF. The variable domain in full, with the rest retrieved from reference TRBV28 and TRBJ2-6, is DVKVTQSSRYLVKRTGEKVFLECVQDMDHENMFWYRQDPGLGLRLIYFSYDVKMKEKGDIPEGYSVSREKKERFSLILESASTNQTSMYLCASSRSGTNVLTFGAGSRLTVL.

This rearrangement joins TRBV9 to TRBJ1-4; 8 bases are a match to TRBD1. After removal of 0 bases from V and 7 bases from J, the junction contained 8 bases not matched to a gene. Germline CDR1 SGDLS, CDR2 YYNGEE. CDR3 size: 16 residues. The CDR3: CASSVESGGWSEKLFF. The DNA of the CDR3 is TGTGCCAGCAGCGTAGAGTCAGGGGGCTGGAGTGAAAAACTGTTTTTT.

The chain uses TRBV5-1 and TRBJ2-3, with a possible D match to TRBD2 (5 bases). The CDR3 runs to 15 residues. Germline V gives CDR1 SGHRS, CDR2 YFSETQ. V was clipped by 4 bases and J by 0 bases, with 12 bases between them. The CDR3: CASSLDFTSTDTQYF. The CDR3 nucleotides are TGCGCCAGCAGCCTGGACTTTACTAGCACAGATACGCAGTATTTT.

In its sample, this clone was seen a few times. The chain uses TRBV7-2 and TRBJ2-3; D is possibly TRBD2 (7 bases). V lost 5 bases and J lost 6, with 15 bases in between. Germline V gene sequence: CDR1 SGHTA, CDR2 FQGNSA. The CDR3 sequence is 14 residues long. CDR3 amino acids: CASSRGGQGDTQYF. The CDR3 DNA is TGTGCCAGCAGCAGGGGAGGGCAGGGGGATACGCAGTATTTT.

The chain is built from TRBV2 and TRBJ2-5, with 11 bases matching TRBD1. V lost 4 bases and J lost 5; bases outside the gene matches: 12. CDR3 length: 17 residues. Germline V gene sequence: CDR1 SNHLY, CDR2 FYNNEI. CDR3 in amino acids: CASSVGQGDAVVETQYF. The CDR3 DNA follows: TGTGCCAGCAGTGTGGGACAGGGGGACGCGGTGGTTGAGACCCAGTACTTC. The full variable domain, rest sourced from reference TRBV2 and TRBJ2-5, is EPEVTQTPSHQVTQMGQEVILRCVPISNHLYFYWYRQILGQKVEFLVSFYNNEISEKSEIFDDQFSVERPDGSNFTLKIRSTKLEDSAMYFCASSVGQGDAVVETQYFGPGTRLLVL.

This chain uses TRBV7-9 with TRBJ2-1; D uncertain. Trimming stripped 0 bases from V and 5 bases from J, with 11 bases between. The CDR3 spans 15 residues. Germline CDR1 and CDR2: SEHNR and FQNEAQ (reference sequence). In DNA form, the CDR3 reads TGTGCCAGCAGCTTAGCGATCAACCCAAACAATGAGCAGTTCTTC. Translated: CASSLAINPNNEQFF.

The table lists this clone with a few counts. The chain recombines TRBV7-2 with TRBJ2-3; D might be TRBD2 (6 bases). CDR3 length: 13 amino acids. Trimming left V 7 bases short and J 6 bases short, with 14 bases between. From germline, CDR1 is SGHTA and CDR2 FQGNSA. CDR3 amino acids: CASNVGLMDTQYF. The CDR3 region has the DNA TGTGCCAGCAACGTAGGACTAATGGATACGCAGTATTTT.

Only one count was recorded for this clone. J is TRBJ2-2 and V is TRBV5-4; D gene unclear. V shed 4 bases and J shed 5 bases, with 12 bases lying between them. Germline V CDR1 and CDR2: SGHNT, YYREEE (reference sequence). This CDR3 region has 14 residues. Written as DNA, the CDR3 is TGTGCCAGCAGCAGAATACATGAAACCGGGGAGCTGTTTTTT. Its protein product is CASSRIHETGELFF.

The sample holds a few counts of this clone. The chain links TRBV30 to TRBJ2-3, with TRBD2 matching over 9 bases. Germline CDR1 and CDR2: GTSNPN and SVGIG (reference sequence). The CDR3 spans 20 residues. The ends lost 2 bases at V and 0 bases at J; junction bases unmatched: 18. CDR3 region: CAWSFGLAGRPPLSTDTQYF. The CDR3 coding sequence is TGTGCCTGGAGTTTTGGGCTAGCGGGAAGACCCCCTCTTAGCACAGATACGCAGTATTTT.

This chain connects TRBV6-1 to TRBJ2-1, with 14 nucleotides matching TRBD2. CDR1 is MNHNS and CDR2 is SASEGT in the germline V gene. This CDR3 spans 14 amino acids. The trim removed 8 bases at V and 6 bases at J, leaving 3 bases unmatched. The CDR3 loop reads CASEGLAGVNEQFF. The CDR3 region has the DNA TGTGCCAGCGAGGGACTAGCGGGAGTCAATGAGCAGTTCTTC.